These T cell receptor beta chains were read from a single sample in a study of cytomegalovirus exposure and HLA in healthy donors. Produced via immunoSEQ multiplex PCR; TCRdb's table is partial and in-frame only. The sample shows about 130,000 clones, roughly 85% of them seen only once. The material sequenced was PBMCs. The receptors stem from a young woman in good health and CMV-seropositive. The CDR3 runs from the conserved cysteine through the conserved F or W. The D gene is left open where the match is weak. Clone size appears in some rows only: once, few, many, or a class for an expanded clone.

>NA|TRBD1|TRBJ2-7|TRBV5-5
TGTGCCAGCAGCTTCCCGGGACAGTCCTACGAGCAGTACTTC
CASSFPGQSYEQYF
>NA|TRBD1|TRBJ1-3|TRBV2
TGTGCCAGCAAGGACAGGGGCGGCTCTGGAAACACCATATATTTT
CASKDRGGSGNTIYF
>NA|TRBD1|TRBJ2-1|TRBV29-1
TGCAGCGCAGGGGACAGGGACCCCAATGAGCAGTTCTTC
CSAGDRDPNEQFF
>NA|NA|TRBJ2-7|TRBV4-1
TGCGCCAGCAGCCAAGATCGGGGGAGGTACGAGCAGTACTTC
CASSQDRGRYEQYF
>NA|NA|TRBJ1-1|TRBV30
TGTGCCTGGAGTCTAGACAGAAGGTACACTGAAGCTTTCTTT
CAWSLDRRYTEAFF
>few|TRBD2|TRBJ2-7|TRBV10-3
TGTGCCATCAGTGAGCACCTTGGGACTAGCGGGGGGCAGTCCTACGAGCAGTACTTC
CAISEHLGTSGGQSYEQYF
>NA|TRBD1|TRBJ2-7|TRBV27
TGTGCCAGCAGTTTACTGTGGGACAGGGTAAGCTACGAGCAGTACTTC
CASSLLWDRVSYEQYF
>NA|TRBD1|TRBJ1-2|TRBV29-1
TGCAGCGTTATACAGGGGTCCTATGGCTACACCTTC
CSVIQGSYGYTF
>NA|TRBD2|TRBJ2-1|TRBV29-1
TGCAGCGTGTTAGCGGGAGTTGGGAATGAGCAGTTCTTC
CSVLAGVGNEQFF
>NA|TRBD1|TRBJ1-2|TRBV5-6
TGTGCCAGCAGCTTGCTGGACAGGAACTATGGCTACACCTTC
CASSLLDRNYGYTF
>NA|NA|TRBJ2-3|TRBV13
TGTGCCAGCAGCTCCACCCTCTCAGGGGGCACAGATACGCAGTATTTT
CASSSTLSGGTDTQYF
>NA|TRBD2|TRBJ2-7|TRBV7-6
TGTGCCAGCAGCTCGGGACTAGCGGGAGGGCCTCGGTACTTC
CASSSGLAGGPRYF
>NA|NA|TRBJ1-6|TRBV13
TGTGCCAGCAGCTTAGGGGCAGGCTCCCTCCACTTT
CASSLGAGSLHF
>NA|NA|TRBJ2-5|TRBV5-1
TGCGCCAGCAGCTTGGGGCCGGGCGGGAACCAAGAGACCCAGTACTTC
CASSLGPGGNQETQYF
>NA|TRBD1|TRBJ2-5|TRBV5-6
TGTGCCAGCAGCTCGCCGACAGGGACGACCCAGTACTTC
CASSSPTGTTQYF
>NA|TRBD1|TRBJ1-3|TRBV30
TGTGCCTGTCTCACGTCGGGACAGGGTAGAAACACCATATATTTT
CACLTSGQGRNTIYF
>NA|TRBD1|TRBJ1-5|TRBV5-5
TGTGCCAGCAGCTTGGAGACAGGGAGTAATCAGCCCCAGCATTTT
CASSLETGSNQPQHF
>NA|TRBD2|TRBJ2-1|TRBV4-1
TGCGCCAGCAGCCCCCGGACTAGCGGGGCTTTAGGGAATGAGCAGTTCTTC
CASSPRTSGALGNEQFF
>NA|NA|TRBJ1-5|TRBV19
TGTGCCAACCCCTCGATTCGGTCTAGCAATCAGCCCCAGCATTTT
CANPSIRSSNQPQHF
>NA|TRBD1|TRBJ2-3|TRBV30
TGTGCCTGGAGTGTATTCGATCCCCTCGACAGGGAGAGGAAAGATACGCAGTATTTT
CAWSVFDPLDRERKDTQYF
>NA|TRBD2|TRBJ2-7|TRBV7-9
TGTGCCAGCAGCTCTCTAGCGGGGGGCTCCTACGAGCAGTACTTC
CASSSLAGGSYEQYF
>NA|NA|TRBJ2-1|TRBV27
TGTGCCAGCAGTTTAGCTGGGGAGGTATACAATGAGCAGTTCTTC
CASSLAGEVYNEQFF
>once|NA|TRBJ1-2|TRBV6-1
TGTGCCAGCATGAGGGGAGGGGGGAACTATGGCTACACCTTC
CASMRGGGNYGYTF
>NA|NA|TRBJ1-2|TRBV9
TGTGCCAGCAGCGTGCCGGGGACTGAAGGAACCTTC
CASSVPGTEGTF
>once|NA|TRBJ2-6|TRBV7-9
TGTGCCAGCAGCTTAGGGAGCTCTGGGGCCAACGTCCTGACTTTC
CASSLGSSGANVLTF
>NA|NA|TRBJ1-1|TRBV5-6
TGTGCCAGCAGGATAGGACAGAACACTGAAGCTTTCTTT
CASRIGQNTEAFF
>NA|NA|TRBJ1-1|TRBV19
TGTGCCAGTAGCCTGTGGACACAGAACACTGAAGCTTTCTTT
CASSLWTQNTEAFF
>NA|TRBD2|TRBJ2-4|TRBV7-9
TGTGCCAGCTCAACAAGCGGGGCGAATGATGGCATTCAGTACTTC
CASSTSGANDGIQYF
>NA|TRBD1|TRBJ1-2|TRBV28
TGTGCCAGCGCTCTCCCCCGACAGGGGAAAGGCTACACCTTC
CASALPRQGKGYTF
>NA|TRBD2|TRBJ2-3|TRBV27
TGTGCCTCGGGACTAGCACCAGATACGCAGTATTTT
CASGLAPDTQYF
>NA|NA|TRBJ2-1|TRBV19
TGTGCCAGTAGTCATCAGGGGAGCTCCTACAATGAGCAGTTCTTC
CASSHQGSSYNEQFF
>NA|TRBD2|TRBJ2-7|TRBV7-9
TGTGCCAGCAGCTTAGCCAGCGGTGCGGGGGGCGCCCGAGGCGAGCAGTACTTC
CASSLASGAGGARGEQYF
>NA|NA|TRBJ1-2|TRBV6-1
TGTGCCAGCAGTGAAAGTTGGGACACTTATGGCTACACCTTC
CASSESWDTYGYTF
>NA|TRBD1|TRBJ1-2|TRBV4-2
TGTGCCAGCAGCCAAGGGGGACAGGGACCCAACTATGGCTACACCTTC
CASSQGGQGPNYGYTF
>NA|NA|TRBJ1-1|TRBV28
TGTGCCAGCAGTTCACAGTTGAACACTGAAGCTTTCTTT
CASSSQLNTEAFF
>NA|NA|TRBJ2-2|TRBV5-1
TGCGCCAGCAGCCTCGGGGGTCACACCGGGGAGCTGTTTTTT
CASSLGGHTGELFF